This T cell receptor beta chain emerged from a study of PD-L1 blockade in urothelial cancer. In the study overall: Median blood clonality was 0.080, with 75,000 to 90,000 unique TCRs.

Clones were sequenced by immunoSEQ multiplex PCR, and TCRdb holds only the in-frame ones, with some missing. Found here are about 43,000 clones, 88% of them singletons; the top ten hold roughly an eighth. V lost 0 bases to trimming and J lost 1 base, with 12 bases between them. Germline V gives CDR1 LGHNA, CDR2 YSLEER. This CDR3 contains 17 residues. Here the sequenced sample was PBMCs, taken around atezolizumab (anti-PD-L1) treatment. This chain joins TRBV4-3 and TRBJ2-2; D may be TRBD2 (6 bases). This clonotype originated in a woman aged 55-70 years with urothelial cancer. The CDR3 protein is CASSQDGGLVNTGELFF. CDR3 coding DNA: TGCGCCAGCAGCCAAGATGGGGGACTGGTGAACACCGGGGAGCTGTTTTTT.